This entry concerns a single T cell receptor (beta chain). The CDR3 runs 10 residues. The ends were cut back, 7 bases at V and 5 bases at J, with 4 bases in the middle. CDR1 is SNHLY, CDR2 FYNNEI, per germline. This sample was included in a study of Graves' ophthalmopathy and Graves' hyperthyroidism. RNA transcripts served as template for amplifying TCR beta CDR3 sequences. HTBI-primed RT-PCR formed the first round, and a multiplex PCR formed the second. MiXCR, applied by TCRdb to the multiplex PCR reads, yields one record per CDR3 protein. The sample records 650,000 to 800,000 distinct CDR3 sequences, 35% to 45% being singletons.

The chain links TRBV2 to TRBJ2-3; no reliable D call. The sample comprised peripheral blood. The sequence was obtained from an adult man with Graves' ophthalmopathy. The DNA for the CDR3 is TGTGCCAGCAACTTAGATACGCAGTATTTT. It is translated as CASNLDTQYF.